This T cell receptor (beta chain) was captured by sequencing in a study of shared clonotypes between healthy human individuals. Trimming at V came to 2 bases and at J to 0 bases, leaving 4 bases not matched to a gene. Per the germline V gene, CDR1 is MGHRA and CDR2 is YSYEKL. This CDR3 has 16 residues. This clone appeared a few times. Sequenced by immunoSEQ multiplex PCR; TCRdb stores in-frame clones only, minus some. The data show 600,000 to 700,000 clones, with more than 70% seen just once and around 1.8% held by the top ten. This TCR came from a woman aged 25 to 39 in good health. Sequenced: memory CD4+ T cells sorted from blood. Regarding subset: CD45RA-negative fraction. V and J are TRBV4-1 and TRBJ1-1; 9 nucleotides agree with TRBD1. The CDR3 loop reads CASSQQTGGLNTEAFF. In DNA form, the CDR3 reads TGCGCCAGCAGCCAACAGACAGGGGGATTGAACACTGAAGCTTTCTTT.